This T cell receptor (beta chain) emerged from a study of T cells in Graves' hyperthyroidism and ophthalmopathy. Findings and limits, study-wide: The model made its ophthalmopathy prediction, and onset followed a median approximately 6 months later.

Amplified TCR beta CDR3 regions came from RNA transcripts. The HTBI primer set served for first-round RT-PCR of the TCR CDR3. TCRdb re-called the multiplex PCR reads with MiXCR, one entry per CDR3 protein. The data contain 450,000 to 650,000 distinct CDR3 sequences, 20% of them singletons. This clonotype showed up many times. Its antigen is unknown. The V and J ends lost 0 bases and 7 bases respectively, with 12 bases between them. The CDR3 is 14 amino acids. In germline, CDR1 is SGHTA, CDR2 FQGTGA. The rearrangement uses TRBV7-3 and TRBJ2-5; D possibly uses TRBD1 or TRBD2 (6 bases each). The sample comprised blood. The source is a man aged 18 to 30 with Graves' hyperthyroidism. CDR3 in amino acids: CASSLTGGAGTQYF. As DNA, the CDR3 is TGTGCCAGCAGCTTAACGGGGGGCGCCGGGACCCAGTACTTC.